This entry features one T cell receptor beta chain sequence. What it binds is not known. The primer mix had 60 Vbeta and 13 Jbeta primers. This table comes from immunoSEQ multiplex PCR, and its TCRdb copy is limited to in-frame clones, with some not included. The sample shows some 180,000 clones, roughly 80% of them seen only once. The record originates from a study of cytomegalovirus exposure and HLA in healthy donors. Whole-study findings and limits: Most TCR beta V segments were productive about 87% or about 30% of the time in an earlier analysis.

Germline loops: CDR1 SGHRS, CDR2 YFSETQ. The CDR3 contains 15 residues. J lost 6 bases, V lost 2 bases, and 9 bases had no gene match. The receptor comes from a male donor in good health and CMV-seronegative. Sequencing input: PBMCs. The rearrangement links TRBV5-1 to TRBJ1-1; 8 bases match TRBD1. Here the CDR3 reads CASSLNGQGDAEAFF. The CDR3 nucleotides are TGCGCCAGCAGCTTAAACGGACAGGGCGACGCTGAAGCTTTCTTT.